One TCR beta chain is described in this entry. The antigen is undetermined. CDR3 length: 16 amino acids. Germline V gene data show CDR1 as SGHVS and CDR2 as FQNEAQ. J was trimmed by 9 bases and V by 0 bases; bases with no gene match: 11. The source of the sample is a study of CD8+CD57+ T cells in acquired aplastic anemia. Looking at the study overall: The study obtained an average of about 3.4 ug of DNA from sorted CD4+ and CD8+ cells.

Genomic DNA acted as the template from which TCR beta VDJ combination and CDR3 sequence profiling were carried out. TCRdb itself ran the reads through MiXCR, one entry per CDR3 protein. The sample lists around 180,000 distinct CDR3 sequences; around 65% were seen once. Notes on the study in general: Patients versus controls showed no significant CD8+ Simpson's diversity difference. Patients and controls shared some 29 CD8+ CDR3 sequences, which appeared highly expressed in patients and within their immunodominant clones.

Sample: sorted CD4+, CD8+, or CD8+CD57+ T cells (not recorded which) from PBMCs. The TCR was taken from a human donor with severe aplastic anemia or a healthy control (not recorded which). The gene calls are TRBV7-8 and TRBJ2-1; the match to TRBD1 covers 7 bases. The CDR3 bases are TGTGCCAGCAGCTTAGCGGGGACAGCCAGCCTCCTTGAGCAGTTCTTC. Amino acid sequence: CASSLAGTASLLEQFF.